The 32 T cell receptor beta chains given below trace back to one sample, sequenced in a study of T cell therapy after organ transplantation. Antigens for these TCRs are unknown. This table comes from immunoSEQ multiplex PCR, and its TCRdb copy is limited to in-frame clones, with some not included. The table lists about 48,000 clones, approximately 94% of them singletons. This material consisted of CD8+ T cells from blood, taken before autologous CMV-specific T cell therapy. The receptors originated from a human patient who had received a solid organ transplant and had CMV disease.

The CDR3 is CAWSVSASGGYTF. CDR3 sequence (DNA): TGTGCCTGGAGTGTAAGTGCCTCGGGGGGCTACACCTTC. The chain uses TRBV30 and TRBJ1-2; D remains ambiguous. This CDR3 is built from 13 residues. Deletions cut 0 bases from V and 8 bases from J, with 13 bases between. Per the germline V gene, CDR1 is GTSNPN and CDR2 is SVGIG (reference sequence).

V gene TRBV11-2 combines with J gene TRBJ2-3; D is unclear. Germline CDR1 is SGHAT and CDR2 is FQNNGV. The length of the CDR3 is 15 residues. The V and J ends lost 5 bases and 0 bases respectively, with 12 bases between them. The CDR3 DNA follows: TGTGCCAGCAGCCTATTGCGCCCTAGCACAGATACGCAGTATTTT. Its protein product is CASSLLRPSTDTQYF.

The V and J genes are TRBV27 and TRBJ2-7; 7 positions match TRBD1. V lost 6 bases and J lost 7; bases outside the gene matches: 9. The CDR3 has 13 amino acids. The germline CDR1 and CDR2 sequences are MNHEY and SMNVEV (reference sequence). The CDR3 sequence: CASSPTTGREQYF. In nucleotides, the CDR3 is TGTGCCAGCAGCCCTACGACAGGGCGTGAGCAGTACTTC.

The chain combines TRBV9 with TRBJ1-2, with a possible D match to TRBD1 (5 bases). The V end was cut by 3 bases, the J end by 4 bases, with 13 bases between. The CDR3 has 14 amino acids. Germline CDR1 reads SGDLS; CDR2 reads YYNGEE. The CDR3 DNA reads TGTGCCAGCAGCGCAGCCGGGACGGTCTATGGCTACACCTTC. Its translation is CASSAAGTVYGYTF. Together with reference TRBV9 and TRBJ1-2, the CDR3 gives the full variable domain: DSGVTQTPKHLITATGQRVTLRCSPRSGDLSVYWYQQSLDQGLQFLIQYYNGEERAKGNILERFSAQQFPDLHSELNLSSLELGDSALYFCASSAAGTVYGYTFGSGTRLTVV.

The chain employs TRBV18 and TRBJ1-1; TRBD1 aligns across 11 bases. The CDR3 has 17 residues. V lost 0 bases to trimming and J lost 1 base; unmatched junction nucleotides: 4. CDR1 is KGHSH and CDR2 is LQKENI in the germline V gene. The CDR3 spells CASSPPSGQGANTEAFF. CDR3 nucleotide sequence: TGTGCCAGCTCACCACCTAGCGGACAGGGGGCGAACACTGAAGCTTTCTTT.

V is TRBV29-1 and J is TRBJ2-7; the D is unclear. Trimming took 4 bases from V and 0 from J, leaving 13 bases between them. The CDR3 covers 14 residues. Germline CDR1 is SQVTM and CDR2 is ANQGSEA. As DNA, the CDR3 is TGCAGCGTTGGGAACCGACATAGCTCCTACGAGCAGTACTTC. This translates into CSVGNRHSSYEQYF.

The genes are TRBV10-2 and TRBJ1-5, with 9 bases lining up with TRBD1. Germline CDR1 and CDR2: WSHSY and SAAADI. The CDR3 runs to 13 residues. V was pared by 5 bases and J by 7 bases, with 3 bases of the junction left unmatched. CDR3 sequence reads: CASSWDREQPQHF. The CDR3 bases are TGCGCCAGCAGTTGGGACAGGGAACAGCCCCAGCATTTT.

This rearrangement joins TRBV4-3 to TRBJ1-1, with D possibly matching TRBD1 (5 bases). The germline gives CDR1 LGHNA, CDR2 YSLEER. The CDR3 sequence is 16 residues long. V lost 0 bases, J lost 1 base, and 12 bases lay in between. The CDR3 sequence: CASSQDWDVTNTEAFF. The CDR3, as DNA: TGCGCCAGCAGCCAAGATTGGGACGTAACGAACACTGAAGCTTTCTTT.

The rearrangement links TRBV19 to TRBJ1-5; no definite D call. V was pared by 9 bases and J by 3 bases, with 12 bases between. The CDR3 runs to 13 residues. From germline, CDR1 is LNHDA and CDR2 SQIVND (reference sequence). The chain's CDR3 is CASRPWDNQPQHF. The CDR3 DNA follows: TGTGCCAGCCGACCATGGGACAATCAGCCCCAGCATTTT.

This sequence joins TRBV4-2 and TRBJ2-7, with a weak D call TRBD2 (6 bases). The CDR3 is made up of 16 amino acids. Looked up from germline, CDR1 is LGHNA and CDR2 is YNFKEQ. Trimming left V 3 bases short and J 4 bases short, with 19 bases between. CDR3 in amino acids: CASSQPGPGDVYEQYF. In nucleotides, the CDR3 is TGTGCCAGCAGCCAGCCGGGTCCGGGGGACGTGTACGAGCAGTACTTC.

V is TRBV2 and J is TRBJ1-5; no firm D call. V lost 4 bases and J lost 3, with 22 bases in between. The CDR3 sequence is 18 residues long. The germline V gene encodes CDR1 SNHLY and CDR2 FYNNEI. CDR3 sequence (DNA): TGTGCCAGCAGTGTGCTGGCAGGATGGGAAGATATCAATCAGCCCCAGCATTTT. Translation gives CASSVLAGWEDINQPQHF.

This clone was seen only once. The chain is built from TRBV6-5 and TRBJ2-1; tentative D call: TRBD2 (6 bases). Germline V gene lookup returns CDR1 MNHEY and CDR2 SVGAGI. V lost 6 bases and J lost 2, with 14 bases in between. This CDR3 has 15 residues. The CDR3 here is CASSTGTPAYNEQFF. DNA of the CDR3: TGTGCCAGCAGCACCGGGACTCCCGCCTACAATGAGCAGTTCTTC.

The rearrangement links TRBV5-6 to TRBJ2-7; 8 positions agree with TRBD1. Germline V gives CDR1 SGHDT, CDR2 YYEEEE. CDR3 length equals 17 residues. V shed 4 bases, J shed 5 bases, and the junction held 17 bases outside the gene matches. CDR3 residues: CASSPRLVRTGTHEQYF. For the CDR3, the DNA is TGTGCCAGCAGCCCCCGCCTGGTGAGGACAGGGACGCACGAGCAGTACTTC. Full variable domain (remainder filled in from reference TRBV5-6 and TRBJ2-7): DAGVTQSPTHLIKTRGQQVTLRCSPKSGHDTVSWYQQALGQGPQFIFQYYEEEERQRGNFPDRFSGHQFPNYSSELNVNALLLGDSALYLCASSPRLVRTGTHEQYFGPGTRLTVT.

The chain joins TRBV11-2 to TRBJ1-4, with D uncertain. Looked up from germline, CDR1 is SGHAT and CDR2 is FQNNGV. The CDR3 covers 15 residues. V lost 1 base and J 0 bases, leaving 6 bases between the germline ends. CDR3 sequence (DNA): TGTGCCAGCAGCTTAGCTGCGGCAACTAATGAAAAACTGTTTTTT. The encoded protein is CASSLAAATNEKLFF.

The CDR3 protein is CASSLSWVAFGSYEQYF. The CDR3 bases are TGTGCCAGCAGTTTATCGTGGGTAGCGTTCGGATCCTACGAGCAGTACTTC. The rearrangement uses TRBV27 and TRBJ2-7; D is possibly TRBD2 (5 bases). This CDR3 has 17 residues. The germline V and J ends were trimmed by 0 bases and 1 base, with 16 bases remaining between them. Looked up from germline, CDR1 is MNHEY and CDR2 is SMNVEV (reference sequence).

This chain connects TRBV11-3 to TRBJ1-1, with D perhaps matching TRBD1 (5 bases). The CDR3 consists of 13 residues. V lost 3 bases, J lost 7 bases, and 12 bases lay in between. Germline V gives CDR1 SGHNT, CDR2 YENEEA. The CDR3 here is CASSFGGDGEAFF. The CDR3 nucleotides are TGTGCCAGCAGCTTTGGGGGGGACGGTGAAGCTTTCTTT.

The chain joins TRBV6-5 to TRBJ1-5; 7 bases match TRBD1. Trimming took 6 bases from V and 2 from J; bases not matched to a gene: 1. This CDR3 is 13 amino acids long. Germline CDR1 MNHEY, CDR2 SVGAGI. CDR3: CASSTGGNQPQHF. The CDR3, as DNA: TGTGCCAGCAGCACAGGGGGCAATCAGCCCCAGCATTTT.

The chain is built from TRBV6-5 and TRBJ2-7; no reliable D call. V was clipped by 2 bases and J by 6 bases, with 17 bases between them. The CDR3 covers 15 residues. The germline gives CDR1 MNHEY, CDR2 SVGAGI. The CDR3 DNA follows: TGTGCCAGCAGTTACCCTCGGGCTGCCAGGTTCGAGCAGTACTTC. As protein: CASSYPRAARFEQYF.

This chain links TRBV4-3 with TRBJ2-1; 7 bases fit TRBD1. Germline V lookup: CDR1 LGHNA, CDR2 YSLEER. CDR3 length: 11 amino acids. V dropped 1 base and J dropped 13; count of bases not matched to a gene: 1. The CDR3 reads CASSQGQGQFF. In DNA, the CDR3 is TGCGCCAGCAGCCAAGGACAGGGACAGTTCTTC.

DNA of the CDR3: TGCGCCAGCAGCTTATCCGGGACAGCCTACAATGAGCAGTTCTTC. Its protein is CASSLSGTAYNEQFF. V gene TRBV5-1 combines with J gene TRBJ2-1; TRBD1 matches 7 bases. Germline V gives CDR1 SGHRS, CDR2 YFSETQ. The junction had 4 bases not matched to a gene; V was cut back by 2 bases and J by 2 bases. CDR3 length equals 15 residues.

V is TRBV27 and J is TRBJ1-2; no clear D. The ends were cut back, 8 bases at V and 2 bases at J, with 18 bases in the middle. The CDR3 runs to 15 residues. CDR1 MNHEY and CDR2 SMNVEV come from the germline V gene (reference sequence). CDR3 loop: CASRSQRDGNYGYTF. CDR3 coding DNA: TGTGCCAGCCGCTCCCAACGGGATGGCAACTATGGCTACACCTTC.

The chain employs TRBV19 and TRBJ1-5; D unclear. V lost 0 bases to trimming and J lost 0 bases, with 12 bases between them. The CDR3 contains 17 residues. The germline V gene encodes CDR1 LNHDA and CDR2 SQIVND (reference sequence). CDR3: CASSIDLEVYSNQPQHF. CDR3 DNA: TGTGCCAGTAGTATAGATCTTGAGGTTTATAGCAATCAGCCCCAGCATTTT. The variable domain in full, completed from reference TRBV19 and TRBJ1-5, reads DGGITQSPKYLFRKEGQNVTLSCEQNLNHDAMYWYRQDPGQGLRLIYYSQIVNDFQKGDIAEGYSVSREKKESFPLTVTSAQKNPTAFYLCASSIDLEVYSNQPQHFGDGTRLSIL.

The chain uses TRBV2 and TRBJ2-1; D ambiguous. V was clipped by 6 bases and J by 2 bases, with 17 bases between them. Looked up from germline, CDR1 is SNHLY and CDR2 is FYNNEI. CDR3 length: 16 residues. In nucleotides, the CDR3 is TGTGCCAGCAGGGACCTGGGCGGCGGAGCCTACAATGAGCAGTTCTTC. The encoded protein is CASRDLGGGAYNEQFF.

The rearrangement joins TRBV27 to TRBJ2-4, with a possible D match to TRBD2 (6 bases). The germline gives CDR1 MNHEY, CDR2 SMNVEV (reference sequence). The CDR3 runs 14 residues. The ends were cut back, 3 bases at V and 4 bases at J, with 10 bases in the middle. CDR3 nucleotide sequence: TGTGCCAGCAGTTTGGGGGAGGAGAAAAACATTCAGTACTTC. This gives the protein CASSLGEEKNIQYF.

The chain has TRBV7-2 and TRBJ1-4; perhaps TRBD1 as D (5 bases). V shed 1 base and J shed 17 bases, with 20 bases lying between them. The CDR3 spans 14 residues. CDR1 is SGHTA, CDR2 FQGNSA, per germline. The CDR3 sequence is CASSLGGDAGPVFF. The DNA of the CDR3 is TGTGCCAGCAGCTTAGGGGGGGACGCAGGGCCCGTTTTTTTT. Based on the CDR3 plus reference TRBV7-2 and TRBJ1-4, the full variable domain is GAGVSQSPSNKVTEKGKDVELRCDPISGHTALYWYRQSLGQGLEFLIYFQGNSAPDKSGLPSDRFSAERTGGSVSTLTIQRTQQEDSAVYLCASSLGGDAGPVFFGSGTQLSVL.

The CDR3 spells CASSPAGANTDTQYF. The CDR3 region has the DNA TGCGCCAGCAGCCCAGCGGGGGCGAACACAGATACGCAGTATTTT. The genes are TRBV10-2 and TRBJ2-3; 8 bases fit TRBD2. Trimming took 6 bases from V and 2 from J; bases not matched to a gene: 7. Germline CDR1 reads WSHSY; CDR2 reads SAAADI. This CDR3 comprises 15 residues.

This chain connects TRBV29-1 to TRBJ2-1; D is unresolved. CDR3 size: 11 residues. The germline CDR1 and CDR2 sequences are SQVTM and ANQGSEA. Trimming removed 3 bases at V and 6 bases at J, with 6 bases between. CDR3 sequence (DNA): TGCAGCGTTGACAGGACCAATGAGCAGTTCTTC. Translated, it gives CSVDRTNEQFF.

This chain uses TRBV6-5 with TRBJ2-7; 7 positions agree with TRBD1. The germline CDR1 and CDR2 sequences are MNHEY and SVGAGI. The CDR3 has 13 amino acids. Losses at the gene ends were 6 bases for V and 3 bases for J; bases not matched to a gene: 5. CDR3 amino acids: CASSPGQIYEQYF. The CDR3, as DNA: TGTGCCAGCAGCCCGGGACAGATCTACGAGCAGTACTTC.

This clone came up once. The chain carries TRBV29-1 and TRBJ1-1; 9 bases are shared with TRBD1. V gave up 6 bases and J gave up 1 base; unmatched junction bases: 3. This CDR3 comprises 13 residues. Germline CDR1 reads SQVTM; CDR2 reads ANQGSEA. CDR3 in amino acids: CSVLGQGNTEAFF. The CDR3 DNA reads as TGCAGCGTGCTGGGACAGGGGAACACTGAAGCTTTCTTT. Full variable domain (outside the CDR3, taken from reference TRBV29-1 and TRBJ1-1): SAVISQKPSRDICQRGTSLTIQCQVDSQVTMMFWYRQQPGQSLTLIATANQGSEATYESGFVIDKFPISRPNLTFSTLTVSNMSPEDSSIYLCSVLGQGNTEAFFGQGTRLTVV.

The chain is built from TRBV13 and TRBJ2-7; a possible D gene is TRBD1 (5 bases). Germline CDR1 is PRHDT and CDR2 is FYEKMQ (reference sequence). Trimming pared 5 bases from V and 2 bases from J, leaving 19 bases between. This CDR3 comprises 16 residues. The CDR3 DNA reads TGTGCCAGCAGCGCGACTCTAGGACAAGGGACCTACGAGCAGTACTTC. Protein sequence: CASSATLGQGTYEQYF.

This sequence joins TRBV6-5 and TRBJ1-3; D remains unclear. The CDR3 is 14 amino acids. Trimming took off 6 bases at V and 0 bases at J, with 9 bases between the two ends. Germline V lookup: CDR1 MNHEY, CDR2 SVGAGI. The CDR3 bases are TGTGCCAGCAGCCGCCGGGACTCTGGAAACACCATATATTTT. It specifies CASSRRDSGNTIYF.

CDR3 nucleotides: TGTGCCTGGAGGGGGTATGCTCCCTACACCGGGGAGCTGTTTTTT. It yields the protein CAWRGYAPYTGELFF. The chain is built from TRBV30 and TRBJ2-2; D ambiguous. This CDR3 has 15 amino acids. CDR1 and CDR2 from the germline V gene are GTSNPN and SVGIG (reference sequence). V lost 3 bases, J lost 3 bases, and 14 bases lay in between.